This T cell receptor beta chain originates from a study of control samples from healthy donors and cancer patients (dated by TCRdb to 2020 to 2022). This clone was observed a few times. The antigen it binds to is not known. Base quality data are lacking; no much larger clone is found one base away. The protocol used for the library was the immunoSEQ multiplex PCR assay. In its TCRdb copy, this immuneACCESS table keeps in-frame sequences only and misses some clones. Where compared with another copy, unresolved V genes explain less than half of these, and the others have no known cause. This sample comprises 100,000 to 130,000 clones, around four fifths of them detected only once. 6% to 8% of the sample is in the top ten clones. The CDR3 runs 13 residues from the cysteine to the phenylalanine. The DNA shown is the 39-base CDR3, in frame from base 1. V gives up 7 bases and J gives up 0 bases, and the segment between their germline ends measures 10 bases. According to the germline V gene, CDR1 reads SQVTM and CDR2 reads ANQGSEA.

The specimen was blood. The receptor chain draws on TRBV29-1 and TRBJ1-3; no confident D gene assignment can be made. This clonotype was obtained from a young man in good health. The CDR3 region reads CSASRGSGNTIYF. The nucleotides are TGCAGCGCCTCGCGGGGCTCTGGAAACACCATATATTTT.